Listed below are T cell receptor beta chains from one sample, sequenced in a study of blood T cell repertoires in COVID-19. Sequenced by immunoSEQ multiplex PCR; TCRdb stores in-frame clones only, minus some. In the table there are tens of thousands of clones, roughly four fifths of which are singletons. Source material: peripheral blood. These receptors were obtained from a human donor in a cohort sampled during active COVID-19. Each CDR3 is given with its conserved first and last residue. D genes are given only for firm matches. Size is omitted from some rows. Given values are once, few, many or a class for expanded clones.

TGCGCCAGCAGCCAAGATAGGGGGGGGAATGAGCAGTTCTTC	CASSQDRGGNEQFF	TRBV4-3	-	-	TRBJ2-1
TGTGCCAGCAGCCCACGCGGGGGGGGCGCTTTCTTT	CASSPRGGGAFF	TRBV3-1/TRBV3-2	-	-	TRBJ1-1
TGTGCCAGCAGTGAAGCGAGAACGGATAATTCACCCCTCCACTTT	CASSEARTDNSPLHF	TRBV6-1	-	-	TRBJ1-6
TGTGCCAGCAGCACCCACAGGGGGGAGTACGAGCAGTACTTC	CASSTHRGEYEQYF	TRBV5-6	TRBD1	-	TRBJ2-7
TGCGCCAGCAGCCCAAGGGGGGATACGCAGTATTTT	CASSPRGDTQYF	TRBV4-1	-	once	TRBJ2-3
TGTGCCACCAGTGTCCGGGACAGGGGGCGAGGATTGGGATATCAGCCCCAGCATTTT	CATSVRDRGRGLGYQPQHF	TRBV24-1	TRBD1	-	TRBJ1-5
TGTGCCACCGGACTAGCGGGGGGCAATGAGCAGTTCTTC	CATGLAGGNEQFF	TRBV28	TRBD2	-	TRBJ2-1
TGTGCCAGCAGCTTAGTCAGGGCCTTCCGAGATACGCAGTATTTT	CASSLVRAFRDTQYF	TRBV7-2	-	once	TRBJ2-3
TGTGCCAGCACCGAAAGCGGGGGGTCACCCGCCTTC	CASTESGGSPAF	TRBV12-3/TRBV12-4	-	-	TRBJ1-2
TGTGCCAGCAGTTTAGACAGAAATGAAAAACTGTTTTTT	CASSLDRNEKLFF	TRBV12-3/TRBV12-4	-	-	TRBJ1-4
TGTGCCAGCAGCGTAGGTTCAGGGGCGATGATCTCGGGCTACACCTTC	CASSVGSGAMISGYTF	TRBV9	-	-	TRBJ1-2
TGCGCCAGCAGTGACAGGGGGAGAAACACCGGGGAGCTGTTTTTT	CASSDRGRNTGELFF	TRBV5-1	TRBD1	-	TRBJ2-2
TGTGCCAGCAGCAGATGTGGGGGGGATAACAATGAGCAGTTCTTC	CASSRCGGDNNEQFF	TRBV21-1	-	-	TRBJ2-1
TGCGCCAGCAGCCAGGGGGCCAACCGGGACGAGCAGTACTTC	CASSQGANRDEQYF	TRBV5-1	TRBD1	-	TRBJ2-7
TGTGCCAGCAGTAGGGTAGGGGAAACTGAAGCTTTCTTT	CASSRVGETEAFF	TRBV3-1/TRBV3-2	-	-	TRBJ1-1
TGTGCCAGCAGCTTATGGGCTCTCGGGGAGCTGTTTTTT	CASSLWALGELFF	TRBV7-2	-	-	TRBJ2-2
TGTGCCAGCAGCCAAGATCCGGATCAGCCCCAGCATTTT	CASSQDPDQPQHF	TRBV4-2	-	-	TRBJ1-5
TGTGCCAGCAGCTTGCAGGGACGGGGGGATCAGCCCCAGCATTTT	CASSLQGRGDQPQHF	TRBV5-6	-	-	TRBJ1-5
TGTGCCACGGCGGGGCAGAGCATAAGCAATCAGCCCCAGCATTTT	CATAGQSISNQPQHF	TRBV19	-	-	TRBJ1-5
TGCGCCAGCAGCCAAGCAACGGGGGTCTACAATGAGCAGTTCTTC	CASSQATGVYNEQFF	TRBV4-1	-	-	TRBJ2-1
TGCGCCAGCAGTACGTCCACAGTGGACACCGGGGAGCTGTTTTTT	CASSTSTVDTGELFF	TRBV5-1	-	once	TRBJ2-2
TGTGCCAGTAGAAAGACCGGGACAGGGCTCGACGAGCAGTACTTC	CASRKTGTGLDEQYF	TRBV19	TRBD1	-	TRBJ2-7
TGTGCCAGCGGCCCGGGCTACGAGCAGTACTTC	CASGPGYEQYF	TRBV7-9	-	once	TRBJ2-7
TGCGCCAGCAGCCAAGAAGGGAAGGGGGCGGATGGCTACACCTTC	CASSQEGKGADGYTF	TRBV4-1	TRBD1	-	TRBJ1-2
TGCGCCAGCAGTGAGTTATGGGGGACTGGCATCGGAAACGAGCAGTACTTC	CASSELWGTGIGNEQYF	TRBV10-2	-	-	TRBJ2-7
TGTGCCAGTTCATTTCAGGGGCCCTACGAGCAGTACTTC	CASSFQGPYEQYF	TRBV19	-	-	TRBJ2-7
TGCAGTGCTAGTTCACTAGCGGGTTATTACGAGCAGTACTTC	CSASSLAGYYEQYF	TRBV20-1	TRBD2	-	TRBJ2-7
TGTGCCAGCAGTTACGACAAGAGAAATTCACCCCTCCACTTT	CASSYDKRNSPLHF	TRBV6-6	-	-	TRBJ1-6
TGCGCCAGCAGCCGGGACAGGGGAACGACTGAAGCTTTCTTT	CASSRDRGTTEAFF	TRBV5-1	TRBD1	few	TRBJ1-1
TGTGCCAGCAGCTTAGGGGCAGGGCAGACGGAGACCCAGTACTTC	CASSLGAGQTETQYF	TRBV7-9	-	few	TRBJ2-5
TGTGCCAGTAGTATATCAGGGACAGTGAACACTGAAGCTTTCTTT	CASSISGTVNTEAFF	TRBV19	TRBD1	-	TRBJ1-1
TGCGCCAGCAGCTCCGCTTTTAGGCGAGGGAGCTCCTACGAGCAGTACTTC	CASSSAFRRGSSYEQYF	TRBV5-1	-	-	TRBJ2-7
TGTGCCACCAGTGATCAGTACAGGGACAGCGGGGAGCTGTTTTTT	CATSDQYRDSGELFF	TRBV24-1	TRBD1	-	TRBJ2-2
TGTGCCAGCAGCCGTGGGGGGAATGAAAAACTGTTTTTT	CASSRGGNEKLFF	TRBV4-2	-	-	TRBJ1-4
TGCGCCAGCAGCCAAGACTTGGGGGGGCTAGGCTACAATGAGCAGTTCTTC	CASSQDLGGLGYNEQFF	TRBV4-3	-	-	TRBJ2-1
TGTGCCAGCAGCTCATCGGCCATTTCAGGAGGGTACTTC	CASSSSAISGGYF	TRBV14	-	-	TRBJ2-7
TGTGCCAGCAGCTCCTTTCTAGCGGGGGGTCCAGATACGCAGTATTTT	CASSSFLAGGPDTQYF	TRBV7-9	TRBD2	-	TRBJ2-3
TGTGCCAGCAGCTTAGCGCGGGCAGTTGAGCAGTTCTTC	CASSLARAVEQFF	TRBV7-8	-	-	TRBJ2-1
TGTGCCATCAGTGAGGCTTCGGGACAGGGGAGGACTAGCAATCAGCCCCAGCATTTT	CAISEASGQGRTSNQPQHF	TRBV10-3	TRBD1	few	TRBJ1-5
TGCGCCAGCAGCCTACGGACAGGGGGCGATCAGCCCCAGCATTTT	CASSLRTGGDQPQHF	TRBV5-1	TRBD1	-	TRBJ1-5
TGTGCCAGCAGTCTAACAGGGGGGCCCTACGAGCAGTACTTC	CASSLTGGPYEQYF	TRBV6-2/TRBV6-3	TRBD1	-	TRBJ2-7
TGTGCCAGCAGCTTAGTAGGTACAGCTCCCTATAGCAATCAGCCCCAGCATTTT	CASSLVGTAPYSNQPQHF	TRBV11-3	-	-	TRBJ1-5
TGCGCCAGCAGCCCAGAACAGGGGGCGAGCACTAATGAAAAACTGTTTTTT	CASSPEQGASTNEKLFF	TRBV4-1	TRBD1	-	TRBJ1-4
TGTGCCAGTAGTAATCACAGAGGGTCTATAAACATTCAGTACTTC	CASSNHRGSINIQYF	TRBV19	-	-	TRBJ2-4
TGTGCCAGCAGTTTAGAGAGCGAAAAACTGTTTTTT	CASSLESEKLFF	TRBV12-3/TRBV12-4	-	-	TRBJ1-4
TGTGCCAGCAGCCAGGGACTAGCGGGGGCCTCCAGGCACAATGAGCAGTTCTTC	CASSQGLAGASRHNEQFF	TRBV3-1/TRBV3-2	TRBD2	-	TRBJ2-1
TGCGCCAGCAGCTTGGAGGAGGGGGCGGAAAACACTGAAGCTTTCTTT	CASSLEEGAENTEAFF	TRBV5-1	TRBD1	-	TRBJ1-1